This TCR beta chain was found in a study of radiotherapy plus CTLA-4 blockade in lung cancer. Measured with immunoSEQ multiplex PCR; TCRdb has only the in-frame clones, and not every one. The data show more than 90,000 clones, about 91% seen once. Focal radiation was given together with CTLA-4 blockade (ipilimumab) to patients with chemo-refractory metastatic non-small-cell lung cancer. Germline CDR1 LNHDA, CDR2 SQIVND (reference sequence). The CDR3 extends over 14 amino acids. V lost 6 bases, J lost 7 bases, and 18 bases lay in between. This clonotype was sampled from a human donor with non-small cell lung cancer that progressed on radiotherapy plus ipilimumab. The sample in question was peripheral blood, obtained from a patient treated with radiotherapy plus ipilimumab. This rearrangement joins TRBV19 to TRBJ2-5, with D possibly TRBD2 on 5 matching bases. This CDR3 is CASSPGYRRGTQYF. Here the CDR3 DNA reads TGTGCCAGTAGCCCGGGATACCGGAGAGGGACCCAGTACTTC. Supplemented by reference TRBV19 and TRBJ2-5, the full variable domain reads DGGITQSPKYLFRKEGQNVTLSCEQNLNHDAMYWYRQDPGQGLRLIYYSQIVNDFQKGDIAEGYSVSREKKESFPLTVTSAQKNPTAFYLCASSPGYRRGTQYFGPGTRLLVL.